This T cell receptor beta chain was sequenced during a study of regulatory T cells in long-lasting Graves disease. Study background: Graves' patients with a new diagnosis had received antithyroid drugs under 3 months.

Combining iRepertoire HTBI primers with Arm-PCR of CDR3 regions, the authors built TCR beta libraries. TCRdb used MiXCR to reprocess the multiplex PCR reads, holding one entry per CDR3 protein. The table shows 450,000 to 650,000 distinct CDR3 sequences, with 15% to 20% occurring only once. This clonotype was counted between two and nine times. Possible read error: a much larger clone is one base away. Time point specified: newly diagnosed GD, antithyroid drugs for less than 3 months. After RNA was extracted from PBMCs, the TCR library was made from it. Under American Thyroid Association guidelines, Graves' disease was diagnosed. From an endocrinology department in Xi'an, China, came the patients. These data were likewise used in another study, on T cells in Graves' hyperthyroidism and ophthalmopathy. From that study: Graves' hyperthyroidism is called stable when ophthalmopathy does not progress within 18 months.

This clonotype originated in a woman aged 40 to 65 with Graves disease. The source was peripheral blood mononuclear cells (PBMCs), collected at new diagnosis, from a patient treated with antithyroid drugs.

The CDR3 DNA sequence: TGTGCCAGCAGCTTGGACAGGTCCTCCTACAATGGGCAGTTCTTC. Translation: CASSLDRSSYNGQFF. This sequence joins TRBV11-2 and TRBJ2-1; TRBD1 aligns across 7 bases. Germline CDR1 SGHAT, CDR2 FQNNGV. The CDR3 is 15 amino acids.